This T cell receptor (beta chain) was observed in a study of T-cell memory formation after mild COVID-19. Study results and limitations: Contracting CD8+ clones were enriched in EMRA, CD4+ mainly in CM and EM.

The CDR3 covers 15 residues. The germline V and J ends were trimmed by 5 bases and 2 bases, with 15 bases remaining between them. Germline V gene sequence: CDR1 SEHNR, CDR2 FQNEAQ (reference sequence). One entry per CDR3 protein results from TCRdb running MiXCR on the 5' RACE reads. The sample lists approximately 300,000 distinct CDR3 sequences; roughly 15% were seen once. To note about this clonotype: No antigen is known for it.

Sample: PBMCs or a T cell subset sorted from them (not recorded which). This receptor was identified in a man younger than 30 who had mild COVID-19 (a few samples of this study predate the infection). Cell type and time point are not known. This chain joins TRBV7-9 and TRBJ1-1; a possible D gene is TRBD1 (6 bases). The CDR3 protein is CASSGPGTTNTEAFF. The DNA of the CDR3 is TGTGCCAGCAGCGGACCCGGGACAACCAACACTGAAGCTTTCTTT.